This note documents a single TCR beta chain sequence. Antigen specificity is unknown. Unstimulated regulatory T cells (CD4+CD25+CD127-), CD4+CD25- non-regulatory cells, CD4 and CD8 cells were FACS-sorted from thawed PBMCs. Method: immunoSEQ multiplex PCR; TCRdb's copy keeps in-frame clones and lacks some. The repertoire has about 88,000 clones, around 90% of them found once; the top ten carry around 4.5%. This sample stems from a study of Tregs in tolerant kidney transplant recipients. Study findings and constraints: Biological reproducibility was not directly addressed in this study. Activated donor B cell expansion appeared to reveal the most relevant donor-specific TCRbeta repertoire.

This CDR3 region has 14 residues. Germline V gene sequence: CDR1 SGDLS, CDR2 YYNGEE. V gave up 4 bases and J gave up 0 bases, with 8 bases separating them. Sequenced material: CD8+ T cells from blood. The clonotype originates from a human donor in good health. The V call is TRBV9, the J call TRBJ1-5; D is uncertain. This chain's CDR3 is CASSPAYSNQPQHF. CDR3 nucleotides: TGTGCCAGCAGCCCTGCCTATAGCAATCAGCCCCAGCATTTT. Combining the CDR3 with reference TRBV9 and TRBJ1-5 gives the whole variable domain DSGVTQTPKHLITATGQRVTLRCSPRSGDLSVYWYQQSLDQGLQFLIQYYNGEERAKGNILERFSAQQFPDLHSELNLSSLELGDSALYFCASSPAYSNQPQHFGDGTRLSIL.